The rows below give T cell receptor beta chains drawn from one sample of a study of shared clonotypes between healthy human individuals. Generated by immunoSEQ multiplex PCR, the TCRdb table keeps only in-frame clones and is missing some. The table has some 2.1 million clones, about 95% seen once. Sequenced: naive CD8+ T cells sorted from blood. All receptors come from a man between 18 and 35 years old in good health. The CDR3 runs from the conserved cysteine through the conserved F or W. A D gene is named only where the DNA matches it firmly. Some rows mark clone size as missing; the rest say once, few, many or name a class of expanded clone.

V	J	size	D	CDR3	DNA
TRBV11-2	TRBJ2-3	NA	TRBD2	CASNDIAGGTDTQYF	TGTGCCAGCAACGATATAGCGGGAGGCACAGATACGCAGTATTTT
TRBV2	TRBJ2-5	NA	NA	CASSRPATQIQETQYF	TGTGCCAGCTCCCGGCCGGCCACCCAGATACAAGAGACCCAGTACTTC
TRBV9	TRBJ2-1	NA	TRBD2	CASSISGSSYNEQFF	TGTGCCAGCAGCATTAGCGGGAGCTCCTACAATGAGCAGTTCTTC
TRBV19	TRBJ2-7	NA	NA	CASKDHWTAYEQYF	TGTGCCAGTAAAGATCACTGGACGGCCTACGAGCAGTACTTC
TRBV4-1	TRBJ2-7	NA	NA	CASSPDRMGHEQYF	TGCGCCAGCAGCCCCGACAGGATGGGCCACGAGCAGTACTTC
TRBV5-4	TRBJ2-4	NA	NA	CASSLSFSGQGRNIQYF	TGTGCCAGCAGCTTGAGTTTTTCTGGGCAGGGTAGAAACATTCAGTACTTC
TRBV5-6	TRBJ2-7	NA	TRBD1	CASSGGDREFYEQYF	TGTGCCAGCAGCGGGGGGGACAGGGAATTCTACGAGCAGTACTTC
TRBV6-5	TRBJ1-1	NA	NA	CASSYLVSNTEAFF	TGTGCCAGCAGTTACTTGGTATCGAACACTGAAGCTTTCTTT
TRBV7-9	TRBJ2-1	NA	NA	CASSRYAQGPTHNEQFF	TGTGCCAGCAGCCGATACGCTCAGGGTCCTACGCACAATGAGCAGTTCTTC
TRBV7-6	TRBJ2-7	NA	TRBD2	CASRAGGGYYEQYF	TGTGCCAGCAGGGCGGGCGGGGGGTACTACGAGCAGTACTTC
TRBV9	TRBJ2-7	NA	NA	CASSVADGSYEQYF	TGTGCCAGCAGCGTAGCCGACGGATCCTACGAGCAGTACTTC
TRBV4-1	TRBJ2-7	NA	TRBD1	CASSWDRRYEQYF	TGCGCCAGCAGCTGGGACAGGCGGTACGAGCAGTACTTC
TRBV11-2	TRBJ2-7	NA	NA	CASSFPGTFSSYEQYF	TGTGCCAGCAGCTTCCCCGGGACCTTCAGCTCCTACGAGCAGTACTTC
TRBV27	TRBJ1-5	NA	NA	CASAPYQPQHF	TGTGCCAGCGCCCCCTATCAGCCCCAGCATTTT
TRBV28	TRBJ2-7	NA	NA	CASSLRANSYEQYF	TGTGCCAGCAGTTTAAGGGCAAACTCCTACGAGCAGTACTTC
TRBV7-6	TRBJ1-1	NA	NA	CASSLGWSPDTEAFF	TGTGCCAGCAGCTTAGGGTGGTCCCCAGACACTGAAGCTTTCTTT
TRBV4-1	TRBJ1-5	few	NA	CASSHHDNQPQHF	TGCGCCAGCAGCCACCATGACAATCAGCCCCAGCATTTT
TRBV5-6	TRBJ2-7	NA	TRBD1	CASSRGQGFYYEQYF	TGTGCCAGCAGCAGGGGACAGGGGTTTTATTACGAGCAGTACTTC
TRBV29-1	TRBJ2-1	NA	TRBD1	CSGSGTVEVYNEQFF	TGCAGCGGTTCCGGGACAGTTGAGGTCTACAATGAGCAGTTCTTC
TRBV29-1	TRBJ2-5	NA	NA	CSVSQGGETQYF	TGCAGCGTCTCCCAGGGAGGCGAGACCCAGTACTTC
TRBV5-1	TRBJ2-3	NA	NA	CASSSRDWPTDTQYF	TGCGCCAGCAGCTCCCGGGACTGGCCCACAGATACGCAGTATTTT
TRBV7-9	TRBJ2-2	once	NA	CASSSPSTGRDGELFF	TGTGCCAGCAGCAGTCCGTCGACAGGGAGGGACGGGGAGCTGTTTTTT
TRBV4-1	TRBJ1-1	NA	NA	CASSHTGENTEAFF	TGCGCCAGCAGCCACACAGGAGAGAACACTGAAGCTTTCTTT
TRBV28	TRBJ1-2	NA	TRBD1	CASSFGTGPDGYTF	TGTGCCAGCAGTTTCGGGACAGGCCCAGATGGCTACACCTTC
TRBV7-9	TRBJ2-7	NA	NA	CASSHTAYEQYF	TGTGCCAGCAGCCACACAGCCTACGAGCAGTACTTC
TRBV4-1	TRBJ1-1	NA	NA	CASSQGPQGRAEAFF	TGCGCCAGCAGCCAAGGCCCACAGGGACGCGCTGAAGCTTTCTTT
TRBV28	TRBJ2-7	NA	NA	CASSLWDRNYEQYF	TGTGCCAGCAGTTTATGGGACAGAAACTACGAGCAGTACTTC
TRBV4-1	TRBJ2-7	once	TRBD1	CASTLGTGAYEQYF	TGCGCCAGCACCCTAGGGACAGGGGCCTACGAGCAGTACTTC